A single sample gave rise to the 17 T cell receptor beta chains below, sequenced in a study of cytomegalovirus exposure and HLA in healthy donors. The PCR used 60 Vbeta and 13 Jbeta primers. Profiling relied on immunoSEQ multiplex PCR, and the TCRdb table lists in-frame clones only, not all of them. The sample yields 130,000 or so clones, approximately 80% seen once. Input material: PBMCs. These receptors originate from a young man in good health and CMV-seronegative.

This rearrangement joins TRBV7-2 to TRBJ1-1; 9 positions match TRBD1. CDR3 size: 15 residues. The trim removed 5 bases at V and 10 bases at J, leaving 14 bases unmatched. Germline V gene data show CDR1 as SGHTA and CDR2 as FQGNSA. The CDR3 spells CASSPSPPRQGGAFF. The CDR3 DNA sequence: TGTGCCAGCAGCCCATCCCCGCCCCGACAGGGGGGAGCTTTCTTT.

The chain combines TRBV10-1 with TRBJ2-7, with D possibly matching TRBD2 (5 bases). Germline V gene lookup returns CDR1 WNHNN and CDR2 SYGVQD (reference sequence). The CDR3 runs to 16 residues. V was shortened by 8 bases and J by 2 bases, with 22 bases between the two germline ends. In DNA, the CDR3 is TGCGCCAGCCTGGACGGGAACCGGACGGCGACCTACGAGCAGTACTTC. Amino acid sequence: CASLDGNRTATYEQYF.

This sequence joins TRBV7-2 and TRBJ2-7; 8 bases align to TRBD1. Trimming took 5 bases from V and 1 from J; bases not matched to a gene: 4. The CDR3 totals 14 residues. Looked up from germline, CDR1 is SGHTA and CDR2 is FQGNSA. CDR3 loop: CASSPRDRSYEQYF. The CDR3 coding sequence is TGTGCCAGCAGCCCCCGGGACAGGTCCTACGAGCAGTACTTC.

This rearrangement joins TRBV7-8 to TRBJ2-7; D is possibly TRBD1 (5 bases). CDR3 length equals 14 residues. CDR1 is SGHVS, CDR2 FQNEAQ, per germline. Trimming left V 3 bases short and J 8 bases short, with 17 bases between. In nucleotides, the CDR3 is TGTGCCAGCAGCTTTGATCTGTGGGGCGCTCAGCAGTACTTC. This sequence encodes CASSFDLWGAQQYF.

This rearrangement joins TRBV7-9 to TRBJ1-1; 10 positions match TRBD1. The length of the CDR3 is 16 residues. Looked up from germline, CDR1 is SEHNR and CDR2 is FQNEAQ (reference sequence). Trimming removed 5 bases from V and 1 base from J; junction bases left unmatched: 7. The DNA for the CDR3 is TGTGCCAGCAGCCAACCGGACAGGGGGTCGAACACTGAAGCTTTCTTT. It specifies CASSQPDRGSNTEAFF.

The chain uses TRBV7-9 and TRBJ1-1, with D possibly matching TRBD1 (5 bases). Trimming pared 1 base from V and 7 bases from J, leaving 16 bases between. Germline V gives CDR1 SEHNR, CDR2 FQNEAQ (reference sequence). CDR3 length: 15 residues. In DNA form, the CDR3 reads TGTGCCAGCAGCTTAGAGGCAGGGCCCGTTGGTGAAGCTTTCTTT. This encodes CASSLEAGPVGEAFF.

V usage is TRBV27 and J usage is TRBJ1-4; 7 bases are a match to TRBD1. V gave up 6 bases and J gave up 4 bases; unmatched junction bases: 5. This CDR3 contains 14 residues. Germline V CDR1 and CDR2: MNHEY, SMNVEV (reference sequence). CDR3 residues: CASRLPGGNEKLFF. As DNA, the CDR3 is TGTGCCAGCAGGCTTCCAGGGGGTAATGAAAAACTGTTTTTT.

The rearrangement uses TRBV6-5 and TRBJ2-7; weak D call: TRBD1 (6 bases). CDR3 length: 16 amino acids. Germline V CDR1 and CDR2: MNHEY, SVGAGI. V was shortened by 0 bases and J by 2 bases, with 14 bases between the two germline ends. The CDR3 DNA reads TGTGCCAGCAGTTACTCTGCCGGGACACTTCCCTACGAGCAGTACTTC. Amino acid sequence: CASSYSAGTLPYEQYF.

The V call is TRBV5-1, the J call TRBJ1-1, with TRBD1 as a possible D gene (5 bases). Per germline, CDR1 SGHRS and CDR2 YFSETQ. V was cut by 0 bases and J by 0 bases, with 9 bases left in between. The CDR3 runs to 15 residues. Written as DNA, the CDR3 is TGCGCCAGCAGCTTGGGTGGCAGGGTGAACACTGAAGCTTTCTTT. This translates into CASSLGGRVNTEAFF.

V gene TRBV29-1 combines with J gene TRBJ2-7; 8 bases match TRBD2. The CDR3 contains 13 residues. Trimming removed 3 bases from V and 6 bases from J; junction bases left unmatched: 7. The germline V gene has CDR1 SQVTM and CDR2 ANQGSEA. Written as DNA, the CDR3 is TGCAGCGTTGATGACGCGGGGGGTCTCGAGCAGTACTTC. The encoded protein is CSVDDAGGLEQYF.

This clone was counted once. The chain has TRBV5-4 and TRBJ2-3; 8 positions agree with TRBD2. V shed 0 bases, J shed 8 bases, and the junction held 5 bases outside the gene matches. Germline values: CDR1 SGHNT, CDR2 YYREEE (reference sequence). The CDR3 covers 14 residues. The CDR3 nucleotides read TGTGCCAGCAGCTTGGCCGGGGGGGCCGGTACGCAGTATTTT. Its translation is CASSLAGGAGTQYF.

J is TRBJ2-7 and V is TRBV7-9, with TRBD1 identical over 9 bases. The V and J ends lost 2 bases and 4 bases, in that order; junction bases with no gene match: 6. The germline gives CDR1 SEHNR, CDR2 FQNEAQ (reference sequence). The CDR3 has 15 residues. CDR3 loop: CASSLSGQGGYEQYF. The CDR3 coding sequence is TGTGCCAGCAGCTTATCGGGACAGGGTGGATACGAGCAGTACTTC.

The V call is TRBV7-9, the J call TRBJ2-5, with 8 bases matching TRBD2. The tail of the sequence fits TRBJ2-7 better, so the J call may be wrong. The CDR3 has 15 amino acids. CDR1 and CDR2 (germline): SEHNR, FQNEAQ (reference sequence). CDR3 region: CASSPLGAGAYEQYF. CDR3 in DNA: TGTGCCAGCAGCCCCCTAGGAGCGGGGGCCTACGAGCAGTACTTC.

The V and J genes are TRBV14 and TRBJ1-1, with 12 bases aligning to TRBD1. This CDR3 is 17 amino acids long. In germline, CDR1 is SGHDN, CDR2 FVKESK. The V gene end was trimmed by 0 bases and the J gene end by 11 bases; junction bases not matched to a gene: 13. The CDR3 bases are TGTGCCAGCAGCCAAGATTGGGGGACAGGGGGCGATCGGGATGCTTTCTTT. It codes for CASSQDWGTGGDRDAFF.

The chain recombines TRBV4-1 with TRBJ2-5, with 9 bases matching TRBD2. Trimming removed 3 bases from V and 1 base from J; junction bases left unmatched: 9. The germline gives CDR1 MGHRA, CDR2 YSYEKL. The CDR3 consists of 17 residues. CDR3 nucleotide sequence: TGCGCCAGCAGCCAGTACGGCGGGGGGGATCTCCAAGAGACCCAGTACTTC. Residues: CASSQYGGGDLQETQYF.

The genes are TRBV5-5 and TRBJ1-6; D is possibly TRBD1 (5 bases). V lost 4 bases and J lost 7, with 12 bases in between. The CDR3 is 14 amino acids. The germline V gene has CDR1 SGHKS and CDR2 YYEKEE (reference sequence). As DNA, the CDR3 is TGTGCCAGCAGCCGTGGAGGGGAGAATTCACCCCTCCACTTT. This sequence encodes CASSRGGENSPLHF. Filled out from reference TRBV5-5 and TRBJ1-6, the complete variable domain reads DAGVTQSPTHLIKTRGQQVTLRCSPISGHKSVSWYQQVLGQGPQFIFQYYEKEERGRGNFPDRFSARQFPNYSSELNVNALLLGDSALYLCASSRGGENSPLHFGNGTRLTVT.

V usage is TRBV6-1 and J usage is TRBJ2-7; 14 bases agree with TRBD2. V shed 1 base and J 6 bases; nucleotides not matched to a gene: 2. The CDR3 is made up of 15 amino acids. CDR1 MNHNS and CDR2 SASEGT come from the germline V gene. CDR3 loop: CASSEVGLAGAEQYF. CDR3 nucleotide sequence: TGTGCCAGCAGTGAAGTGGGACTAGCGGGGGCCGAGCAGTACTTC.